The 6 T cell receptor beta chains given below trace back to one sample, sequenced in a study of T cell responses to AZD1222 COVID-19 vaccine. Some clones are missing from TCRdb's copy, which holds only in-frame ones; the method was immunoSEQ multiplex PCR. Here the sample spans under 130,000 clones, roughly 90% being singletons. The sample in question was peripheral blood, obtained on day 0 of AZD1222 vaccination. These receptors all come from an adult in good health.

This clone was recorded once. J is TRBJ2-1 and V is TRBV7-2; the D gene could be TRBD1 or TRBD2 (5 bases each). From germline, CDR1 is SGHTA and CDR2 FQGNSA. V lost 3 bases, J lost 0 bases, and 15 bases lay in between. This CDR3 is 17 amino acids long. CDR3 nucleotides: TGTGCCAGCAGCTTGAGGGGACGGCTGAGCTCCTACAATGAGCAGTTCTTC. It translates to CASSLRGRLSSYNEQFF.

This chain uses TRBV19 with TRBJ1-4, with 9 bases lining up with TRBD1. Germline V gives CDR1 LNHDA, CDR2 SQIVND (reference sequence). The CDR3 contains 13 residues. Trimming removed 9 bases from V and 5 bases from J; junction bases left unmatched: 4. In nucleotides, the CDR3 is TGTGCCAGCCGCGGGACAGGGAATGAAAAACTGTTTTTT. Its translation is CASRGTGNEKLFF.

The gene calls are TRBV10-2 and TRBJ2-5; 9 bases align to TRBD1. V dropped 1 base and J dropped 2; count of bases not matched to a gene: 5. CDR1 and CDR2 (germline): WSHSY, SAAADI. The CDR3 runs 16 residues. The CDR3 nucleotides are TGCGCCAGCAGTGAGTTAGTTGGGACAGGGCAAGAGACCCAGTACTTC. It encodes CASSELVGTGQETQYF.

CDR3 residues: CASSQPGPNSPLHF. The CDR3 nucleotides read TGTGCCAGCAGCCAACCCGGACCAAATTCACCCCTCCACTTT. The genes are TRBV3-1 (or the pseudogene TRBV3-2) and TRBJ1-6, with no clear D. Germline V gene lookup returns CDR1 LGHDT and CDR2 YNNKEL (reference sequence). The CDR3 runs 14 residues. Trimming cost V 2 bases and J 7 bases, with 9 bases left between them.

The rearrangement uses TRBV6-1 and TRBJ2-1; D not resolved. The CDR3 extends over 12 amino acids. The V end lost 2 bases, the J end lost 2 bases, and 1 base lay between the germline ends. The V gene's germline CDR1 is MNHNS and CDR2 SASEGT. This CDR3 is CASSETYNEQFF. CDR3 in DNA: TGTGCCAGCAGTGAAACCTACAATGAGCAGTTCTTC.

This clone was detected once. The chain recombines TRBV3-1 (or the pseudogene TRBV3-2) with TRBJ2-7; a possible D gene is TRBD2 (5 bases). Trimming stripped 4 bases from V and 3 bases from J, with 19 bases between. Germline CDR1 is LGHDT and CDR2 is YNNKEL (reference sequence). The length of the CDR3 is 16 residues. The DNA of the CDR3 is TGTGCCAGCAGCCCAACCGGACTTTTGGAGAACTACGAGCAGTACTTC. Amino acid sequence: CASSPTGLLENYEQYF.